The entry below describes one T cell receptor beta chain. From the 5' RACE reads, TCRdb called clonotypes with MiXCR, one entry per CDR3 protein. The table lists 180,000 or so distinct CDR3 sequences, around 16% of them singletons. This record belongs to a study of T-cell memory formation after mild COVID-19. The TCR comes from an adult woman who had mild COVID-19 (a few samples of this study predate the infection). Cell type and time point are not known. Material: PBMCs or a T cell subset sorted from them (not recorded which).

The CDR3 nucleotides read TGTGCCAGCAGGGTGGAAGGGCGAGCTTTCTTT. It translates to CASRVEGRAFF. The V gene is TRBV28, the J gene TRBJ1-1; D is uncertain. Trimming pared 6 bases from V and 10 bases from J, leaving 12 bases between. The CDR3 consists of 11 residues. Germline V gene data show CDR1 as MDHEN and CDR2 as SYDVKM.